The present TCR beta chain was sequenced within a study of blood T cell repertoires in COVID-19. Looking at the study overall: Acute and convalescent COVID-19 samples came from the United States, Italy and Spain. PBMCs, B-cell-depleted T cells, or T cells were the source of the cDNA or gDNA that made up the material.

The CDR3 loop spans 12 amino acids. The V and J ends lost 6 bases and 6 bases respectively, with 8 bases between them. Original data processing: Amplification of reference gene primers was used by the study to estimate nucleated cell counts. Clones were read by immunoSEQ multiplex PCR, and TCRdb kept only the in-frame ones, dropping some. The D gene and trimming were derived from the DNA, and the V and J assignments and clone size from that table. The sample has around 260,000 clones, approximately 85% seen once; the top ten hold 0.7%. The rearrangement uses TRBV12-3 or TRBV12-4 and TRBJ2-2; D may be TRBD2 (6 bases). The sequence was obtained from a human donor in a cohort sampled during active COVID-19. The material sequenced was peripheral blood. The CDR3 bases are TGTGCCAGCAGCACGGGAGCCGGGGAGCTGTTTTTT. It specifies CASSTGAGELFF.